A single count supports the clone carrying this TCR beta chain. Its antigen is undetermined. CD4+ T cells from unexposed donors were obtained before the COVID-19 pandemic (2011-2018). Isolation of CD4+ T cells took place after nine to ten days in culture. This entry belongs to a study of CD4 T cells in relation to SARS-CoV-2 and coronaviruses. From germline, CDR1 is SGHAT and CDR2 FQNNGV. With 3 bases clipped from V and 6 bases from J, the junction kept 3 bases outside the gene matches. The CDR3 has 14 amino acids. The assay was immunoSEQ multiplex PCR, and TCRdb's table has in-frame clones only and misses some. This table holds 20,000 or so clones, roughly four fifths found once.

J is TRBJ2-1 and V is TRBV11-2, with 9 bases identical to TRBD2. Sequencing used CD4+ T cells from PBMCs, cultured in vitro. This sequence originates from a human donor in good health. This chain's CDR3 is CASSFAGGRNEQFF. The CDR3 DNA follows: TGTGCCAGCAGCTTCGCGGGAGGGCGCAATGAGCAGTTCTTC.